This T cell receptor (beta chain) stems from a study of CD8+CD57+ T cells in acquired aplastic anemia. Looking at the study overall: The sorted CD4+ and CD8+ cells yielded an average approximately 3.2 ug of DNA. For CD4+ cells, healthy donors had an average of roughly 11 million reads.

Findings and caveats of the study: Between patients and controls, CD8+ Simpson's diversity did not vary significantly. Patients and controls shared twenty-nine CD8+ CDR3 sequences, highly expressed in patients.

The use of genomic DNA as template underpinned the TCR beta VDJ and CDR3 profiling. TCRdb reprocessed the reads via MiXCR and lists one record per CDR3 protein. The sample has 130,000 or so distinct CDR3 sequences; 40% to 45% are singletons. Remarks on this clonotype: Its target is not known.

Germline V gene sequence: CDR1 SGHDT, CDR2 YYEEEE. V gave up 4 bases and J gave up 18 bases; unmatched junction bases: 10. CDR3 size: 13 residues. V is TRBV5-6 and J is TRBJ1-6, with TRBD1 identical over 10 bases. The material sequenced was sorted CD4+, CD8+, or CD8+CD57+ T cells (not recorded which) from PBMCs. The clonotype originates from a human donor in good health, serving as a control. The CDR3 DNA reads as TGTGCCAGCAGCCTCTGGACAGGGGGAGAAGCCCACTTT. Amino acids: CASSLWTGGEAHF.